What follows are 8 T cell receptor beta chains derived from one specimen sequenced in a study of T cells in Graves' hyperthyroidism and ophthalmopathy. Regions amplified from RNA transcripts were the TCR beta CDR3 regions. Primed by the HTBI set, a first-round RT-PCR was run on the TCR CDR3. From the multiplex PCR reads, TCRdb called clonotypes with MiXCR, one entry per CDR3 protein. The table shows fewer than 750,000 distinct CDR3 sequences, with 14% occurring only once. Sequencing input: blood. The receptor set was obtained from a woman aged 45-60 years with Graves' ophthalmopathy.

This clonotype was recorded at least ten times. The V gene is TRBV5-1, the J gene TRBJ2-2; TRBD1 aligns across 7 bases. The V gene end was trimmed by 4 bases and the J gene end by 0 bases; junction bases not matched to a gene: 3. The length of the CDR3 is 15 residues. The germline gives CDR1 SGHRS, CDR2 YFSETQ. Here the CDR3 DNA reads TGCGCCAGCAGCCTGGACAGGACGAACACCGGGGAGCTGTTTTTT. Its protein product is CASSLDRTNTGELFF.

This clonotype was recorded at least ten times. This chain links TRBV3-1 with TRBJ2-7, with a tentative D call TRBD1 (5 bases). The CDR3 extends over 13 amino acids. Trimming pared 2 bases from V and 3 bases from J, leaving 8 bases between. CDR1 LGHDT and CDR2 YNNKEL come from the germline V gene (reference sequence). CDR3 nucleotides: TGTGCCAGCAGCCAATGGCAGGGCTACGAGCAGTACTTC. Residues: CASSQWQGYEQYF.

This clonotype was picked up many times. This chain connects TRBV20-1 to TRBJ1-3; D might be TRBD1 (6 bases). CDR3 length equals 15 residues. Trimming removed 2 bases from V and 9 bases from J, with 20 bases in between. CDR1 is DFQATT and CDR2 is SNEGSKA in the germline V gene (reference sequence). The CDR3 protein is CSARHPEGDLITIYF. CDR3 nucleotide sequence: TGCAGTGCTAGACACCCCGAGGGGGACCTAATCACCATATATTTT.

The table lists this clonotype with many counts. The chain is built from TRBV30 and TRBJ1-4; D ambiguous. Trimming shortened V by 0 bases and J by 5 bases, and 16 bases separated the two germline ends. The CDR3 covers 16 residues. Germline V gene lookup returns CDR1 GTSNPN and CDR2 SVGIG (reference sequence). CDR3 residues: CAWSVFGAGYNEKLFF. CDR3 sequence (DNA): TGTGCCTGGAGTGTATTTGGTGCGGGGTACAATGAAAAACTGTTTTTT.

This clonotype came up many times. The chain couples TRBV28 to TRBJ2-1, with no clear D. The CDR3 consists of 13 residues. CDR1 is MDHEN and CDR2 is SYDVKM in the germline V gene. Trimming took off 6 bases at V and 8 bases at J, with 14 bases between the two ends. In DNA, the CDR3 is TGTGCCAGCAGCAATTCTGGTGAGGATGAGCAGTTCTTC. Protein sequence: CASSNSGEDEQFF.

Note on this clonotype: Just one base apart from a much larger clone, this may be a read error. V gene TRBV7-3 combines with J gene TRBJ1-5, with a weak D call TRBD1 (6 bases). CDR3 length: 18 residues. V was shortened by 4 bases and J by 1 base, with 20 bases between the two germline ends. Germline V gene data show CDR1 as SGHTA and CDR2 as FQGTGA. The CDR3 region is CASSSTGPEGESNQPQHF. CDR3 nucleotide sequence: TGTGCCAGCAGCTCCACAGGGCCTGAAGGGGAAAGCAATCAGCCCCAGCATTTT.

The chain has TRBV9 and TRBJ2-1, with D possibly called TRBD1 or TRBD2 (5 bases each). Trimming shortened V by 0 bases and J by 2 bases, and 15 bases separated the two germline ends. Germline CDR1 reads SGDLS; CDR2 reads YYNGEE. The CDR3 spans 17 residues. The CDR3 DNA follows: TGTGCCAGCAGCGTAGGCCTGGGACCCCGCCCCTACAATGAGCAGTTCTTC. Translation gives CASSVGLGPRPYNEQFF.

This clonotype was recorded many times. The chain employs TRBV7-8 and TRBJ2-7, with a tentative D call TRBD2 (6 bases). Germline CDR1 reads SGHVS; CDR2 reads FQNEAQ. This CDR3 has 16 amino acids. V lost 0 bases to trimming and J lost 2 bases, with 14 bases between them. CDR3 sequence reads: CASSLAGGTGTYEQYF. DNA for the CDR3: TGTGCCAGCAGCTTAGCCGGGGGTACGGGGACCTACGAGCAGTACTTC.